The 7 T cell receptor beta chains below all came from one sample that was sequenced in a study of OX40 agonist ivuxolimab in advanced cancers. Sequencing used immunoSEQ multiplex PCR; TCRdb keeps in-frame clones, though not all of them. Of roughly 67,000 clones in the sample, over 75% are singletons; the top ten hold about 5.5%. The sequenced sample was CD4+ or CD8+ T cells sorted from blood, obtained in a trial of the OX40 agonist ivuxolimab. These receptor sequences come from an adult with an advanced solid tumor such as melanoma, head and neck, liver or kidney cancer.

The CDR3 reads CASSLATVNTEAFF. CDR3 in DNA: TGTGCCAGCAGCTTGGCAACAGTGAACACTGAAGCTTTCTTT. The chain uses TRBV5-6 and TRBJ1-1; D remains unclear. Germline lookup yields CDR1 SGHDT and CDR2 YYEEEE. With 0 bases removed from V and 0 bases from J, the gap between germline ends came to 6 bases. The CDR3 consists of 14 residues. The full variable domain, rest sourced from reference TRBV5-6 and TRBJ1-1, is DAGVTQSPTHLIKTRGQQVTLRCSPKSGHDTVSWYQQALGQGPQFIFQYYEEEERQRGNFPDRFSGHQFPNYSSELNVNALLLGDSALYLCASSLATVNTEAFFGQGTRLTVV.

This chain links TRBV27 with TRBJ2-2; D not certain. Germline V gene lookup returns CDR1 MNHEY and CDR2 SMNVEV (reference sequence). The CDR3 is 15 amino acids. Trimming removed 3 bases at V and 5 bases at J, with 13 bases between. CDR3 protein: CASSFSIIGTGELFF. CDR3 DNA: TGTGCCAGCAGTTTTAGTATCATCGGGACCGGGGAGCTGTTTTTT.

The chain recombines TRBV30 with TRBJ1-6; TRBD1 might be the D (5 bases). Trimming took 1 base from V and 7 from J, leaving 14 bases between them. Germline loops: CDR1 GTSNPN, CDR2 SVGIG (reference sequence). This CDR3 region has 15 residues. Here the CDR3 reads CAWSGRVRTNSPLHF. In DNA, the CDR3 is TGTGCCTGGAGTGGGAGGGTCAGGACAAATTCACCCCTCCACTTT.

The chain links TRBV6-5 to TRBJ2-5, with D unresolved. Germline V gene data show CDR1 as MNHEY and CDR2 as SVGAGI. The CDR3 consists of 13 residues. V was cut by 7 bases and J by 5 bases, with 14 bases left in between. Written as DNA, the CDR3 is TGTGCCAGCAAGGGCTTAGCTGGGGAGACCCAGTACTTC. It is translated as CASKGLAGETQYF.

The chain links TRBV27 to TRBJ2-6; TRBD2 is a possible D gene (5 bases). V dropped 5 bases and J dropped 0 bases, with 29 bases sitting between them. The CDR3 runs 22 residues. Per germline, CDR1 MNHEY and CDR2 SMNVEV (reference sequence). DNA of the CDR3: TGTGCCAGCAGTCTAACCCCCGGGATACAAAAGCGTGTTAACTCTGGGGCCAACGTCCTGACTTTC. It encodes CASSLTPGIQKRVNSGANVLTF.

This clone came up a few times. The gene calls are TRBV6-1 and TRBJ1-2; possibly TRBD1 for D (5 bases). Looked up from germline, CDR1 is MNHNS and CDR2 is SASEGT. This CDR3 has 15 amino acids. The V and J ends lost 3 bases and 1 base respectively, with 12 bases between them. As DNA, the CDR3 is TGTGCCAGCAGTGATACGTACAGGATTAACTATGGCTACACCTTC. This encodes CASSDTYRINYGYTF.

The chain recombines TRBV5-1 with TRBJ1-1; D is unclear. The ends were cut back, 0 bases at V and 1 base at J, with 10 bases in the middle. From germline, CDR1 is SGHRS and CDR2 YFSETQ. The CDR3 sequence is 15 residues long. CDR3 in DNA: TGCGCCAGCAGCTTGGATCCGGATCGGAACACTGAAGCTTTCTTT. Protein: CASSLDPDRNTEAFF.